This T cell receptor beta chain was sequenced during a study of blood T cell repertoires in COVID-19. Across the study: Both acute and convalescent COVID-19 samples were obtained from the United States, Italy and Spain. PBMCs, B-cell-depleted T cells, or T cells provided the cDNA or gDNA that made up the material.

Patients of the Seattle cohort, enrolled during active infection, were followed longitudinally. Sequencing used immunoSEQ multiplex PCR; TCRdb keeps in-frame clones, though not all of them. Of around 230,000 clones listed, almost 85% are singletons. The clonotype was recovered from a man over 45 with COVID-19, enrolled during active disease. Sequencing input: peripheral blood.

The CDR3: CASSYSAGRHGYTF. The DNA of the CDR3 is TGTGCCAGCAGTTACTCAGCAGGGCGCCATGGCTACACCTTC. The rearrangement joins TRBV6-5 to TRBJ1-2; a possible D gene is TRBD1 (5 bases). Germline assignment: CDR1 MNHEY and CDR2 SVGAGI. V was trimmed by 0 bases and J by 6 bases, leaving 11 bases between them. CDR3 length: 14 amino acids.